Listed here is a single T cell receptor (beta chain). Its cognate antigen is unknown. The record originates from a study of T cell responses to AZD1222 COVID-19 vaccine. The CDR3 is 13 amino acids. Per germline, CDR1 SGHDN and CDR2 FVKESK. Trimming stripped 4 bases from V and 6 bases from J, with 13 bases between. Sequencing used immunoSEQ multiplex PCR; TCRdb keeps in-frame clones, though not all of them. The profile shows about 110,000 clones, roughly 90% of them singletons. Study-wide results and caveats: Unmutated variant regions are reportedly targeted by nearly half of spike-specific TCRs. It should be noted that donors were predominantly white British and more often female, and clonal diversity was possibly underestimated. Of the AZD1222 recipients, only five or six were seropositive at baseline. The peak T cell response came first, and repertoires were sampled only after it.

This clonotype originated in an adult in good health. The gene calls are TRBV14 and TRBJ2-7; D gene unclear. The specimen comprised peripheral blood, sampled on day 0 of AZD1222 vaccination. The CDR3 loop reads CASSRDLPGEQYF. The DNA for the CDR3 is TGTGCCAGCAGCCGAGACTTACCAGGCGAGCAGTACTTC.